This T cell receptor (beta chain) was captured in a study of identical twins. This clonotype was counted a few times. The antigen remains undetermined. At one of its ends the junction is not consistent with the germline gene, which may arise from a read error. Study findings and constraints: Sharing of beta out-of-frame sequences by twins showed a weaker excess.

TCRdb re-called the 5' RACE reads through MiXCR, storing one row per CDR3 protein. Among 420,000 or so distinct CDR3 sequences, 18% were seen once, and the ten largest hold roughly 12%. This clonotype originated in a man aged 50-60 years in good health. The specimen sequenced was naive T cells sorted from blood.

The CDR3 bases are TGTGCCAGCAGTTTGTCCCTGGGGCAGGGGAACTTC. Amino acids: CASSLSLGQGNF. V is TRBV12-3 or TRBV12-4 and J is TRBJ2-7, with D possibly matching TRBD1 (6 bases). This CDR3 comprises 12 residues.